The clone carrying this T cell receptor (beta chain) has ten or more counts. Its antigen is unknown. The sample comes from a study of post-analysis software for immune sequencing data. About the study: Recorded subtypes: relapsing-remitting, secondary progressive, progressive-relapsing; some patients unannotated.

This CDR3 is 15 amino acids long. Trimming took 3 bases from V and 5 from J; bases not matched to a gene: 10. From germline, CDR1 is SQVTM and CDR2 ANQGSEA. Sequencing libraries made from TCR beta cDNA carried unique molecular identifiers. Once about 0.9 to 11 million T cells were used, about 490,000 cDNA molecules resulted. MiXCR, applied by TCRdb to the PCR reads, yields one record per CDR3 protein. The sample has roughly 540,000 distinct CDR3 sequences, 30% to 40% seen once. Study-wide findings and caveats: Same-batch preparations were strongly co-clustered by F measure. In patients, TRBV5-6, TRBV5-1 and TRBV20-1 belonged to about five TRBV segments found more frequently than in controls. When compared against controls, multiple sclerosis patients showed significantly lower normalized Chao1 diversity.

The rearrangement uses TRBV29-1 and TRBJ2-5, with 9 bases fitting TRBD1. This TCR was recovered from a girl under 18 with multiple sclerosis. The sequencing input was blood. CDR3 DNA sequence: TGCAGCGTTGACCAACATGGGACAGGGCGGGAGACCCAGTACTTC. Residues: CSVDQHGTGRETQYF.